This entry lists 7 T cell receptor beta chains sequenced from one sample in a study of cytomegalovirus exposure and HLA in healthy donors. Amplification used 60 Vbeta primers and 13 Jbeta primers. Libraries were prepared by immunoSEQ multiplex PCR; TCRdb keeps only in-frame clonotypes and omits some of them. In the table there are roughly 180,000 clones, more than 70% of which are singletons. Sequenced sample: PBMCs. These TCRs come from a woman aged 40 to 49 in good health and CMV-seropositive.

The table lists this clone with a count of one. The rearrangement uses TRBV28 and TRBJ2-3; 9 bases agree with TRBD1. Germline V lookup: CDR1 MDHEN, CDR2 SYDVKM. The CDR3 has 15 amino acids. With 10 bases clipped from V and 5 bases from J, the junction kept 13 bases outside the gene matches. The CDR3 here is CAIQPPGQGGDTQYF. The DNA for the CDR3 is TGTGCCATCCAACCCCCGGGACAGGGAGGAGATACGCAGTATTTT.

This chain links TRBV5-1 with TRBJ1-6; TRBD1 matches 9 bases. Per the germline V gene, CDR1 is SGHRS and CDR2 is YFSETQ. The CDR3 loop spans 16 amino acids. V shed 0 bases and J 7 bases; nucleotides not matched to a gene: 5. DNA of the CDR3: TGCGCCAGCAGCTTGGACGGACAGGGGAGGAATTCACCCCTCCACTTT. It translates to CASSLDGQGRNSPLHF.

This sequence joins TRBV7-8 and TRBJ2-7; D unresolved. Germline loops: CDR1 SGHVS, CDR2 FQNEAQ. V lost 1 base, J lost 7 bases, and 20 bases lay in between. This CDR3 spans 16 amino acids. The CDR3, as DNA: TGTGCCAGCAGCTTAGGGCCCTTAGGTTCCGGGTTTGAGCAGTACTTC. This codes for CASSLGPLGSGFEQYF.

In its sample, this clone was seen once. J is TRBJ1-2 and V is TRBV2, with D possibly matching TRBD1 (6 bases). This CDR3 is 15 amino acids long. Looked up from germline, CDR1 is SNHLY and CDR2 is FYNNEI. V gave up 3 bases and J gave up 4 bases, with 15 bases separating them. CDR3 coding DNA: TGTGCCAGCAGTGATGGACAGAAGCTCCCCTATGGCTACACCTTC. As protein: CASSDGQKLPYGYTF.

V usage is TRBV5-4 and J usage is TRBJ2-7, with TRBD2 matching over 14 bases. Germline CDR1 and CDR2: SGHNT and YYREEE (reference sequence). V lost 4 bases and J lost 1; bases outside the gene matches: 7. The CDR3 length is 17 residues. Here the CDR3 DNA reads TGTGCCAGCAGCCGAGGGACTAGCGGGAGAGGTTCCTACGAGCAGTACTTC. As protein: CASSRGTSGRGSYEQYF.

This clone appeared a few times. CDR3 in DNA: TGTGCCAGCAGCTTCGGGATTAATGAAAAACTGTTTTTT. Its protein product is CASSFGINEKLFF. The chain uses TRBV5-4 and TRBJ1-4; the D is unclear. The CDR3 has 13 amino acids. V was trimmed by 2 bases and J by 4 bases, leaving 6 bases between them. Looked up from germline, CDR1 is SGHNT and CDR2 is YYREEE (reference sequence).

In this sample, this clone turned up once. The genes are TRBV19 and TRBJ2-4, with 10 bases fitting TRBD1. The V segment lost 5 bases and the J segment 7 bases; nucleotides outside the gene matches: 17. Per germline, CDR1 LNHDA and CDR2 SQIVND (reference sequence). CDR3 length: 18 amino acids. CDR3 in amino acids: CASSASGTGAIVSNIQYF. CDR3 in DNA: TGTGCCAGTAGTGCGTCCGGGACAGGGGCCATTGTCAGCAACATTCAGTACTTC.